These 28 T cell receptor beta chains came from one sample sequenced in a study of cytomegalovirus exposure and HLA in healthy donors. The primer mix had 60 Vbeta and 13 Jbeta primers. Data came from immunoSEQ multiplex PCR; TCRdb stores just in-frame clones and leaves some out. The sample lists a few hundred thousand clones, 80% to 90% occurring once. Sample: PBMCs. The source is a woman in her thirties or forties in good health and CMV-seropositive.

The chain uses TRBV7-9 and TRBJ2-5; D remains ambiguous. The tail of the sequence fits TRBJ2-7 better, so the J call may be wrong. There are 12 residues in the CDR3. CDR1 is SEHNR, CDR2 FQNEAQ, per germline (reference sequence). This CDR3 is CASSQSSSEQYF. In DNA form, the CDR3 reads TGTGCCAGCAGCCAAAGTTCGTCCGAGCAGTACTTC.

This clone was found once. The chain links TRBV9 to TRBJ2-7; 8 bases are shared with TRBD2. V shed 3 bases, J shed 6 bases, and the junction held 14 bases outside the gene matches. Germline assignment: CDR1 SGDLS and CDR2 YYNGEE. The CDR3 has 16 residues. The CDR3 loop reads CASSAGVGTRPSEQYF. The DNA for the CDR3 is TGTGCCAGCAGCGCGGGGGTAGGGACTAGACCCTCCGAGCAGTACTTC.

This clone was detected only a few times. The V and J genes are TRBV9 and TRBJ2-1, with a tentative D call TRBD2 (5 bases). CDR1 is SGDLS, CDR2 YYNGEE, per germline. V lost 0 bases and J lost 0, with 19 bases in between. CDR3 length: 19 amino acids. CDR3 residues: CASSVDPQVLGSSYNEQFF. The DNA of the CDR3 is TGTGCCAGCAGCGTAGATCCCCAAGTCCTTGGGAGCTCCTACAATGAGCAGTTCTTC.

The V call is TRBV5-4, the J call TRBJ2-7, with TRBD1 matching over 7 bases. The V gene's germline CDR1 is SGHNT and CDR2 YYREEE (reference sequence). V was clipped by 1 base and J by 2 bases; unmatched bases: 9. This CDR3 contains 16 residues. Written as DNA, the CDR3 is TGTGCCAGCAGCTTGTCCCCCCGACAGGGAGCCTACGAGCAGTACTTC. Its protein is CASSLSPRQGAYEQYF.

This clone is a singleton in its sample. The chain uses TRBV5-6 and TRBJ1-2; D is unresolved. Deletions cut 1 base from V and 5 bases from J, with 3 bases between. Germline V gene sequence: CDR1 SGHDT, CDR2 YYEEEE. The CDR3 runs 11 residues. This CDR3 reads CASSLLYGYTF. In DNA, the CDR3 is TGTGCCAGCAGCTTGTTATATGGCTACACCTTC.

J is TRBJ2-1 and V is TRBV4-2; D is unresolved. In germline, CDR1 is LGHNA, CDR2 YNFKEQ. V lost 0 bases and J lost 3, with 9 bases in between. This CDR3 is 15 amino acids long. This chain's CDR3 is CASSQDAKNYNEQFF. The DNA of the CDR3 is TGTGCCAGCAGCCAAGATGCGAAGAACTACAATGAGCAGTTCTTC.

The chain combines TRBV7-3 with TRBJ2-1; TRBD1 aligns across 7 bases. This CDR3 contains 12 residues. With V trimmed by 4 bases and J by 6 bases, 0 bases remained unmatched. Germline CDR1 SGHTA, CDR2 FQGTGA. The CDR3 reads CASSSGGNEQFF. Here the CDR3 DNA reads TGTGCCAGCAGCTCAGGGGGCAATGAGCAGTTCTTC.

The genes are TRBV30 and TRBJ1-2, with 8 positions matching TRBD1. Germline CDR1 and CDR2: GTSNPN and SVGIG (reference sequence). Trimming removed 5 bases from V and 14 bases from J; junction bases left unmatched: 10. This CDR3 comprises 11 residues. CDR3 nucleotides: TGTGCCTGGGACGCGGCCAGGGGGCGTACCTTC. It encodes CAWDAARGRTF.

This clone has a single count. V is TRBV9 and J is TRBJ2-2, with TRBD1 matching over 8 bases. Germline assignment: CDR1 SGDLS and CDR2 YYNGEE. Trimming took 4 bases from V and 3 from J; bases not matched to a gene: 5. This CDR3 has 15 residues. As DNA, the CDR3 is TGTGCCAGCAGCAGCAGACAGGGGTACACCGGGGAGCTGTTTTTT. Its translation: CASSSRQGYTGELFF.

The chain links TRBV7-9 to TRBJ2-7, with 8 bases fitting TRBD1. Germline V CDR1 and CDR2: SEHNR, FQNEAQ (reference sequence). Trimming at V came to 0 bases and at J to 2 bases, leaving 6 bases not matched to a gene. The CDR3 has 16 amino acids. CDR3 region: CASSLASGTGTYEQYF. DNA for the CDR3: TGTGCCAGCAGCTTAGCCTCCGGGACAGGCACCTACGAGCAGTACTTC. The variable domain in full, with the rest retrieved from reference TRBV7-9 and TRBJ2-7, is DTGVSQNPRHKITKRGQNVTFRCDPISEHNRLYWYRQTLGQGPEFLTYFQNEAQLEKSRLLSDRFSAERPKGSFSTLEIQRTEQGDSAMYLCASSLASGTGTYEQYFGPGTRLTVT.

The chain employs TRBV5-6 and TRBJ2-2; D not certain. CDR1 and CDR2 (germline): SGHDT, YYEEEE. The CDR3 is 15 amino acids. V was trimmed by 4 bases and J by 5 bases, leaving 15 bases between them. CDR3 in DNA: TGTGCCAGCAGCCCAACCAACACCTGGACCGGGGAGCTGTTTTTT. This gives the protein CASSPTNTWTGELFF.

This clone was seen a handful of times. V is TRBV7-9 and J is TRBJ2-7; no definite D call. Germline V gene data show CDR1 as SEHNR and CDR2 as FQNEAQ (reference sequence). The CDR3 covers 12 residues. Trimming took 1 base from V and 6 from J, leaving 7 bases between them. CDR3 DNA: TGTGCCAGCAGCTTAGATGGCTCCGAGCAGTACTTC. Residues: CASSLDGSEQYF.

The gene calls are TRBV28 and TRBJ1-5; 8 nucleotides match TRBD1. This CDR3 contains 16 residues. J lost 7 bases, V lost 2 bases, and 10 bases had no gene match. Germline V lookup: CDR1 MDHEN, CDR2 SYDVKM. Here the CDR3 reads CASSLGHRGLWQPQHF. The CDR3 bases are TGTGCCAGCAGTTTAGGGCACAGGGGGTTATGGCAGCCCCAGCATTTT.

In DNA form, the CDR3 reads TGCGCCAGCAGCTTGCGGGTGACTAGCGGGATCGTAGATACGCAGTATTTT. Translating gives CASSLRVTSGIVDTQYF. The V and J genes are TRBV5-1 and TRBJ2-3, with 11 nucleotides matching TRBD2. Germline CDR1 is SGHRS and CDR2 is YFSETQ. The CDR3 runs 17 residues. With V trimmed by 1 base and J by 5 bases, 9 bases remained unmatched.

The V call is TRBV30, the J call TRBJ1-1; 9 nucleotides line up with TRBD1. CDR1 is GTSNPN and CDR2 is SVGIG in the germline V gene (reference sequence). This CDR3 has 15 amino acids. V dropped 4 bases and J dropped 8; count of bases not matched to a gene: 14. For the CDR3, the DNA is TGTGCCTGGATGGACAGGGGAGGAATGACGAGAGAAGCTTTCTTT. Its protein product is CAWMDRGGMTREAFF.

V usage is TRBV6-5 and J usage is TRBJ2-1; the D gene is possibly TRBD2 (6 bases). CDR3 size: 15 residues. Germline V CDR1 and CDR2: MNHEY, SVGAGI. Trimming cost V 3 bases and J 7 bases, with 16 bases left between them. The CDR3: CASSYVFTGVNEQFF. In DNA form, the CDR3 reads TGTGCCAGCAGTTATGTCTTCACGGGAGTAAATGAGCAGTTCTTC.

The chain couples TRBV28 to TRBJ2-3, with a possible D match to TRBD1 (5 bases). The CDR3 is made up of 15 amino acids. With 1 base removed from V and 3 bases from J, the gap between germline ends came to 11 bases. Germline CDR1 and CDR2: MDHEN and SYDVKM. The CDR3 protein is CASSLFQGRTDTQYF. In DNA, the CDR3 is TGTGCCAGCAGTTTATTCCAGGGAAGAACAGATACGCAGTATTTT.

The chain carries TRBV7-2 and TRBJ2-6, with 10 bases aligning to TRBD1. The CDR3 totals 17 residues. Germline V gives CDR1 SGHTA, CDR2 FQGNSA. The V gene end was trimmed by 4 bases and the J gene end by 2 bases; junction bases not matched to a gene: 5. CDR3 protein: CASSSWGQGTGANVLTF. The CDR3 DNA sequence: TGTGCCAGCAGCTCTTGGGGACAGGGGACTGGGGCCAACGTCCTGACTTTC.

V gene TRBV28 combines with J gene TRBJ2-7, with D maybe TRBD2 (6 bases). Germline loops: CDR1 MDHEN, CDR2 SYDVKM. CDR3 length: 15 residues. V lost 3 bases and J 7 bases, leaving 19 bases between the germline ends. CDR3 sequence: CASSLEGLRWREQYF. The CDR3 DNA sequence: TGTGCCAGCAGTTTGGAGGGGCTCAGATGGCGGGAGCAGTACTTC.

The chain carries TRBV23-1 and TRBJ2-5; TRBD2 matches 11 bases. TRBV23-1 is labeled an ORF, and its function is uncertain. Germline trimming cut 4 bases from V and 2 bases from J; bases unmatched to any gene: 9. This CDR3 is 17 amino acids long. The chain's CDR3 is CASSRSSGRHPQETQYF. The CDR3 DNA is TGCGCCAGCAGTCGGTCTAGCGGGAGGCATCCGCAAGAGACCCAGTACTTC.

This chain links TRBV5-4 with TRBJ2-2; 8 bases match TRBD2. Germline CDR1 reads SGHNT; CDR2 reads YYREEE (reference sequence). V lost 3 bases, J lost 3 bases, and 4 bases stayed unmatched. The CDR3 extends over 15 amino acids. The CDR3 here is CASSSLLADTGELFF. The CDR3 DNA follows: TGTGCCAGCAGCTCCTTACTAGCGGACACCGGGGAGCTGTTTTTT.

This chain joins TRBV7-9 and TRBJ2-3; maybe TRBD2 (5 bases). Germline CDR1 SEHNR, CDR2 FQNEAQ (reference sequence). There are 13 residues in the CDR3. Trimming removed 4 bases at V and 10 bases at J, with 15 bases between. The CDR3 region has the DNA TGTGCCAGCAGCTCCGAGGGCTTTCAGGCGCAGTATTTT. It encodes CASSSEGFQAQYF. Filled out from reference TRBV7-9 and TRBJ2-3, the complete variable domain reads DTGVSQNPRHKITKRGQNVTFRCDPISEHNRLYWYRQTLGQGPEFLTYFQNEAQLEKSRLLSDRFSAERPKGSFSTLEIQRTEQGDSAMYLCASSSEGFQAQYFGPGTRLTVL.

This clone was seen only a few times. The chain couples TRBV7-3 to TRBJ1-1, with no clear D. The CDR3 spans 13 residues. Trimming left V 2 bases short and J 3 bases short, with 7 bases between. The germline gives CDR1 SGHTA, CDR2 FQGTGA. The CDR3 loop is CASSLAVHTEAFF. Here the CDR3 DNA reads TGTGCCAGCAGCTTAGCAGTACACACTGAAGCTTTCTTT.

This chain uses TRBV6-5 with TRBJ1-4, with TRBD1 matching 9 bases. Trimming took 6 bases from V and 6 from J; bases not matched to a gene: 5. Germline-derived CDR1 and CDR2 are MNHEY and SVGAGI. This CDR3 has 14 amino acids. The CDR3 DNA follows: TGTGCCAGCAGCCCGGGACAGGGCTATGAAAAACTGTTTTTT. Encoded protein: CASSPGQGYEKLFF.

This clone was seen repeatedly, ten times or more. The V gene is TRBV30, the J gene TRBJ1-2; weak D call: TRBD1 (5 bases). The CDR3 loop spans 15 amino acids. V was cut by 1 base and J by 4 bases, with 16 bases left in between. Germline CDR1 and CDR2: GTSNPN and SVGIG (reference sequence). CDR3 DNA: TGTGCCTGGAGTGCCTCAGGGTCAGGTGGCTATGGCTACACCTTC. Translated, it gives CAWSASGSGGYGYTF.

This clone was counted a single time. The chain links TRBV11-3 to TRBJ2-2; D remains ambiguous. V lost 5 bases, J lost 7 bases, and 11 bases lay in between. The CDR3 has 13 residues. In germline, CDR1 is SGHNT, CDR2 YENEEA. CDR3 sequence: CASSEIDGGELFF. CDR3 nucleotide sequence: TGTGCCAGCAGCGAAATAGATGGCGGGGAGCTGTTTTTT.

This clone was counted once. The rearrangement joins TRBV6-1 to TRBJ1-4; TRBD1 agrees at 7 bases. The CDR3 has 14 residues. Trimming cost V 5 bases and J 8 bases; bases outside gene matches: 8. Germline CDR1 MNHNS, CDR2 SASEGT. The chain's CDR3 is CASSTQGVGEKLFF. The DNA of the CDR3 is TGTGCCAGCAGTACCCAGGGGGTTGGGGAAAAACTGTTTTTT.

This sequence joins TRBV18 and TRBJ2-5; D is unresolved. Germline loops: CDR1 KGHSH, CDR2 LQKENI. The CDR3 has 13 residues. The ends were cut back, 2 bases at V and 4 bases at J, with 8 bases in the middle. CDR3 coding DNA: TGTGCCAGCTCACCAATAGGCGGAGAGACCCAGTACTTC. Translated: CASSPIGGETQYF. Full variable domain (rest looked up from reference TRBV18 and TRBJ2-5): NAGVMQNPRHLVRRRGQEARLRCSPMKGHSHVYWYRQLPEEGLKFMVYLQKENIIDESGMPKERFSAEFPKEGPSILRIQQVVRGDSAAYFCASSPIGGETQYFGPGTRLLVL.